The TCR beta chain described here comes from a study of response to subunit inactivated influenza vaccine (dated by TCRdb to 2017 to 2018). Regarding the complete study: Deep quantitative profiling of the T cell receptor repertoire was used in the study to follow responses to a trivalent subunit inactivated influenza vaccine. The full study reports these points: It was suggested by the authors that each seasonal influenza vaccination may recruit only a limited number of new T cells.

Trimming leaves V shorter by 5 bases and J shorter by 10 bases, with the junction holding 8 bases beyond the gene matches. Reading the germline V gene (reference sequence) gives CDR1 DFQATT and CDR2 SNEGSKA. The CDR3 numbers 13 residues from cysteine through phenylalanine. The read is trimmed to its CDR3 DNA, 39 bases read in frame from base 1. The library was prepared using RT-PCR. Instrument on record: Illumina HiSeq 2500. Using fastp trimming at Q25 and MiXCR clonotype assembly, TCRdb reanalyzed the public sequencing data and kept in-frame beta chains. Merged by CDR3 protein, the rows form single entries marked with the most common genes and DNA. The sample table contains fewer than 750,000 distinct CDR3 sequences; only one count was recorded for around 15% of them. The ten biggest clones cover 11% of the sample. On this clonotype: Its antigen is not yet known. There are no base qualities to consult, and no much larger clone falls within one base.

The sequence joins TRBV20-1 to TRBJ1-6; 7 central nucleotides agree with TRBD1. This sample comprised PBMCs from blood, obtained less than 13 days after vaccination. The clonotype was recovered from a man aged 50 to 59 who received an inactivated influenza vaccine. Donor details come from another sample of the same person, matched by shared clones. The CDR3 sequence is CSASDTGESPLHF. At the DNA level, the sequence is TGCAGTGCTTCAGATACAGGGGAGTCACCCCTCCACTTT.